Here is one T cell receptor beta chain with its context. What it binds is not known. MiXCR, run by TCRdb on the reads, gives a single entry per CDR3 protein. The data show about a million distinct CDR3 sequences, more than 25% seen once. The data were taken from a study of T cell repertoires in cytomegalovirus infection. As for the study in general: Recently described HLA-C-restricted plus well-studied HLA-B-restricted CMV epitopes were used. Indicated by public TCR beta signatures were CMV infection and matching HLA type. Study outcomes and limitations: Pooled public TCR beta family frequency picked out CMV carriers with the relevant HLA. Predominance within the ex vivo response was attributable to HLA-C-restricted CMV-specific TCR beta clonotypes.

V was trimmed by 6 bases and J by 1 base, leaving 23 bases between them. CDR3 length: 18 amino acids. The receptor's source is a human donor in good health (CMV status not recorded). Some clones in this sample may be carry-over from other donors' samples. The chain recombines TRBV12-3 or TRBV12-4 with TRBJ2-3, with a possible D match to TRBD1 (5 bases). The specimen comprised cultured CD8+ T cells from PBMCs, sampled from culture after CMV antigen stimulation. The CDR3 reads CASSPIFTGLRGTDTQYF. Written as DNA, the CDR3 is TGTGCCAGCAGCCCAATTTTTACAGGTCTCAGGGGCACAGATACGCAGTATTTT.